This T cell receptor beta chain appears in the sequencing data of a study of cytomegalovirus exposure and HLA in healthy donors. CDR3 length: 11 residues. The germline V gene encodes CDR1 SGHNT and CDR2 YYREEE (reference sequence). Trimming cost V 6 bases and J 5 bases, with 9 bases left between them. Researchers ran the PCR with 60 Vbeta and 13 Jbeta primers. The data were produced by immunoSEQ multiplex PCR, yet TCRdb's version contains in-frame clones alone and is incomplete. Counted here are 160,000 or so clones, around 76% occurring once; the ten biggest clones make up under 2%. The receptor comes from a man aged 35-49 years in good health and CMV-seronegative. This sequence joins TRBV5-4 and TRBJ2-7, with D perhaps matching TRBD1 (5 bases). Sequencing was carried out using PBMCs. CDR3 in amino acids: CASTVTDEQYV. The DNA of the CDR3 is TGTGCCAGCACCGTGACAGACGAGCAGTACGTC.